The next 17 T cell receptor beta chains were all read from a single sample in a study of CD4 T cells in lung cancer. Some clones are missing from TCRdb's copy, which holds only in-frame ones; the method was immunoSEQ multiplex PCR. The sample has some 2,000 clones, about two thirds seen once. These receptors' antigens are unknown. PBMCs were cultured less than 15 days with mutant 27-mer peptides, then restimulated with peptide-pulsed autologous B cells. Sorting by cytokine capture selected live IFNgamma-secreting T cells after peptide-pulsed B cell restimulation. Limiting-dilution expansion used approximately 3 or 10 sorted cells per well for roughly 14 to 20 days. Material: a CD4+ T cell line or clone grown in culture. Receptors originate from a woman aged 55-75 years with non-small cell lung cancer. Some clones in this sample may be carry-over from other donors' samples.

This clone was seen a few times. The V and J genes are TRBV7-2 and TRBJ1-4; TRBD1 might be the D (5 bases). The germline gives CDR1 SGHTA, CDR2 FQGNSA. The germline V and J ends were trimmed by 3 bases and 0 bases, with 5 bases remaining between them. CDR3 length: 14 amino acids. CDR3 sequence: CASSLTATNEKLFF. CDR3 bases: TGTGCCAGCAGCTTGACAGCAACTAATGAAAAACTGTTTTTT.

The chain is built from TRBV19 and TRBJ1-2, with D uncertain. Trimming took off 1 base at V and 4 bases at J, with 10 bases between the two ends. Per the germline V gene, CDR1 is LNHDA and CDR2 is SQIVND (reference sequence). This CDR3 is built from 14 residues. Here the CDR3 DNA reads TGTGCCAGTAGTATAGGGCGGAACGCCTATGGCTACACCTTC. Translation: CASSIGRNAYGYTF.

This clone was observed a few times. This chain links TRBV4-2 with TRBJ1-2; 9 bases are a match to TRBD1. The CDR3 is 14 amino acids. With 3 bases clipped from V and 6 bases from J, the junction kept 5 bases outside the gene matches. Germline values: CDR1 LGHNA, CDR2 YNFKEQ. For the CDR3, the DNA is TGTGCCAGCAGCCATGACAGGGGGGTTGATGGCTACACCTTC. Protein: CASSHDRGVDGYTF.

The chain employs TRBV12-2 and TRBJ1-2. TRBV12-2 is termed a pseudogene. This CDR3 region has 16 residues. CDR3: CASRCPRDGHNYGYTF. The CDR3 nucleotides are TGTGCAAGTCGTTGCCCCCGGGACGGACATAACTATGGCTACACCTTC.

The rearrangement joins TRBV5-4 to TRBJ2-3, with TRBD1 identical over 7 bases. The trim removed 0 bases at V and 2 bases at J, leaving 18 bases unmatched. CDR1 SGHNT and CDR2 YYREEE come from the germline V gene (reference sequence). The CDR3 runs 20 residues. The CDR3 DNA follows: TGTGCCAGCAGCTTGGGTACGGGACAGAAAGGTGTCCCGCACACAGATACGCAGTATTTT. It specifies CASSLGTGQKGVPHTDTQYF.

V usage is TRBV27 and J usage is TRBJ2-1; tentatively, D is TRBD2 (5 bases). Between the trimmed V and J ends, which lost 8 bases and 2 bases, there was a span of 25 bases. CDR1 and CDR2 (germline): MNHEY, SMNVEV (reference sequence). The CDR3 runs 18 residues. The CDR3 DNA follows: TGTGCCAGCGGCGAGGTCGGGATCTTTTCCGGGGCCTACAATGAGCAGTTCTTC. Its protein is CASGEVGIFSGAYNEQFF.

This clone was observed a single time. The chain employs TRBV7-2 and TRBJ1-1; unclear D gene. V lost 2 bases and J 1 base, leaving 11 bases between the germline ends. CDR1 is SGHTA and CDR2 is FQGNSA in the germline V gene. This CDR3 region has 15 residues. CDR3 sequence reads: CASSLNAGQNTEAFF. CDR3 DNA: TGTGCCAGCAGCTTAAATGCAGGCCAGAACACTGAAGCTTTCTTT.

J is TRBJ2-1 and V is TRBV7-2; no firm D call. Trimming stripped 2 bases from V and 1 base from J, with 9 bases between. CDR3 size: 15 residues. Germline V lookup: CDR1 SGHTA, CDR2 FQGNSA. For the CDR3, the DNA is TGTGCCAGCAGCTTAAAGATGGGTTCCTACAATGAGCAGTTCTTC. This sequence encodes CASSLKMGSYNEQFF. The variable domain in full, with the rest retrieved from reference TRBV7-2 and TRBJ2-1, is GAGVSQSPSNKVTEKGKDVELRCDPISGHTALYWYRQSLGQGLEFLIYFQGNSAPDKSGLPSDRFSAERTGGSVSTLTIQRTQQEDSAVYLCASSLKMGSYNEQFFGPGTRLTVL.

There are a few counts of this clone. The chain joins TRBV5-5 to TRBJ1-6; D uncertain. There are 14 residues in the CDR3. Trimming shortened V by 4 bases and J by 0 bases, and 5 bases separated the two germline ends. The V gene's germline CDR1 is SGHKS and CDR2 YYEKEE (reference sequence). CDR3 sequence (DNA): TGTGCCAGCAGCCCCTTCTCCTATAATTCACCCCTCCACTTT. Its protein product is CASSPFSYNSPLHF.

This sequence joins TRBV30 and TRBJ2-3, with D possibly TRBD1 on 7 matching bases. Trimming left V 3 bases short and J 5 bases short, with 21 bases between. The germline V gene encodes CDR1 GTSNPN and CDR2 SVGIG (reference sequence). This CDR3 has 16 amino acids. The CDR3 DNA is TGTGCCTGGAGAGGACGTAGGAGGGGGCGAGAAGATACGCAGTATTTT. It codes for CAWRGRRRGREDTQYF.

In DNA form, the CDR3 reads TGTGCCAGTAGTATGGAGGGGCACAATCAGCCCCAGCATTTT. Translation gives CASSMEGHNQPQHF. The J gene is TRBJ1-5, the V gene TRBV19; tentatively, D is TRBD1 (5 bases). The CDR3 is 14 amino acids. Trimming cost V 3 bases and J 3 bases, with 9 bases left between them. The V gene's germline CDR1 is LNHDA and CDR2 SQIVND (reference sequence). The variable domain in full, with the rest retrieved from reference TRBV19 and TRBJ1-5, is DGGITQSPKYLFRKEGQNVTLSCEQNLNHDAMYWYRQDPGQGLRLIYYSQIVNDFQKGDIAEGYSVSREKKESFPLTVTSAQKNPTAFYLCASSMEGHNQPQHFGDGTRLSIL.

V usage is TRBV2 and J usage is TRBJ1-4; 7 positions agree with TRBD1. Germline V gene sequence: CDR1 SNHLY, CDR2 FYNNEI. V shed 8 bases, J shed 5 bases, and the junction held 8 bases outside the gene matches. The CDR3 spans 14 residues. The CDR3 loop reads CASGRRRGNEKLFF. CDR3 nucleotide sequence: TGTGCCAGCGGTCGACGCAGGGGGAATGAAAAACTGTTTTTT.

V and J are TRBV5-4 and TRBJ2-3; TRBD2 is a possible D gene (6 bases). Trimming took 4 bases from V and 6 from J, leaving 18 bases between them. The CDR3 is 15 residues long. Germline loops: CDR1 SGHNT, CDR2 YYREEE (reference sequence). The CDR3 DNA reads TGTGCCAGCAGCCCGGGTGGAGCGGGCGTGGATACGCAGTATTTT. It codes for CASSPGGAGVDTQYF.

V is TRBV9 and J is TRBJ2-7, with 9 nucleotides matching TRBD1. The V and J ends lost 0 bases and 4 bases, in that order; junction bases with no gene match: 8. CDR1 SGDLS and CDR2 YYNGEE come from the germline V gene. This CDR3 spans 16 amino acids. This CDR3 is CASSVVRQGVGYEQYF. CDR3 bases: TGTGCCAGCAGCGTAGTCCGACAGGGGGTGGGTTACGAGCAGTACTTC.

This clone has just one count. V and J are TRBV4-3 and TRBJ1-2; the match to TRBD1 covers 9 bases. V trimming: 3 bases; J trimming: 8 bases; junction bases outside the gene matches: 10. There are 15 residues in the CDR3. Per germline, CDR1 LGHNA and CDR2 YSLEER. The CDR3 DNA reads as TGCGCCAGCAGCCAGGAATTTACAGGGGGCTACGGCTACACCTTC. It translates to CASSQEFTGGYGYTF.

The CDR3 sequence: CASSSKLAGTTDTQYF. DNA of the CDR3: TGTGCCAGCAGTTCAAAACTAGCGGGAACCACAGATACGCAGTATTTT. The V gene is TRBV6-5, the J gene TRBJ2-3; 10 bases agree with TRBD2. V dropped 4 bases and J dropped 2; count of bases not matched to a gene: 6. CDR3 length: 16 amino acids. CDR1 is MNHEY, CDR2 SVGAGI, per germline.

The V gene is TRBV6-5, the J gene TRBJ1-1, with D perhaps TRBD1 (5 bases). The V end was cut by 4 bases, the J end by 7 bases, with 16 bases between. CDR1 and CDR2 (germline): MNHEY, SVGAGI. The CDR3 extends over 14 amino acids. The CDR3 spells CASSFTWRDREAFF. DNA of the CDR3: TGTGCCAGCAGTTTTACGTGGAGGGACCGTGAAGCTTTCTTT.